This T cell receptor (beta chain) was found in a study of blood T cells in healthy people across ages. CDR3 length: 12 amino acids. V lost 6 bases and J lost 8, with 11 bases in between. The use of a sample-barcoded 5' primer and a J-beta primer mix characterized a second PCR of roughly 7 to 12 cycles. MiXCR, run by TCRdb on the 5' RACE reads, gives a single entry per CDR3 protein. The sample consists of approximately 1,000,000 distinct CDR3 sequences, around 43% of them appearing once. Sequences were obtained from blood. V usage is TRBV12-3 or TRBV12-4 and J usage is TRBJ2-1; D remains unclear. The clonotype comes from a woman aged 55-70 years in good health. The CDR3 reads CASRGLKDEQFF. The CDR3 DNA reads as TGTGCCAGCAGAGGCTTGAAGGATGAGCAGTTCTTC.